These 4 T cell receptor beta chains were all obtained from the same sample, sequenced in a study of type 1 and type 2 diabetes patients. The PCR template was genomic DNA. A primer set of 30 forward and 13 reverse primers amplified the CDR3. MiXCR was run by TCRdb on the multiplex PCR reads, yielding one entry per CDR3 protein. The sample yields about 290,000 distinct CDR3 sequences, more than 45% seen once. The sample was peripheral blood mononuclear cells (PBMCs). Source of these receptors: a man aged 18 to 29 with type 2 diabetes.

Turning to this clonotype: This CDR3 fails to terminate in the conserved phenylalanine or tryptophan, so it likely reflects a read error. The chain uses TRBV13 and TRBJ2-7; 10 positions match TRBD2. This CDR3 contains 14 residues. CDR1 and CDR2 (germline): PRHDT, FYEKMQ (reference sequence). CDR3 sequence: CASSPKRGGYEQYS. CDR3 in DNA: TGCGCCAGCAGTCCGAAGCGGGGGGGCTACGAGCAGTACTCC.

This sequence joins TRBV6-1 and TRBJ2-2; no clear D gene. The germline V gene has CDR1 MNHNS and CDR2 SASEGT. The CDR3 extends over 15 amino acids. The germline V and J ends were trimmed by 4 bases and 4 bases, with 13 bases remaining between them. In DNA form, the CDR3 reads TGTGCCAGCAGTGGTTGGTCTGGAACCACCGGGGAGCTGTTTTTT. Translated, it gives CASSGWSGTTGELFF.

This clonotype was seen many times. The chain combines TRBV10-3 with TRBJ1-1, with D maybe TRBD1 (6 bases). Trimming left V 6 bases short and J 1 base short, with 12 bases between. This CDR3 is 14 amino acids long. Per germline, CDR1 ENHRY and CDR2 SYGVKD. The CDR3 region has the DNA TGTGCCATCAGACCGGGACAACAGAACACTGAAGCTTTCTTT. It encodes CAIRPGQQNTEAFF.

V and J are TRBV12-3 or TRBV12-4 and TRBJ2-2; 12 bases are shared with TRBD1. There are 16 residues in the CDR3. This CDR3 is CASGWGTGGLTGELFF. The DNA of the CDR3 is TGTGCTAGTGGTTGGGGGACAGGGGGCCTCACCGGGGAGCTGTTTTTT.